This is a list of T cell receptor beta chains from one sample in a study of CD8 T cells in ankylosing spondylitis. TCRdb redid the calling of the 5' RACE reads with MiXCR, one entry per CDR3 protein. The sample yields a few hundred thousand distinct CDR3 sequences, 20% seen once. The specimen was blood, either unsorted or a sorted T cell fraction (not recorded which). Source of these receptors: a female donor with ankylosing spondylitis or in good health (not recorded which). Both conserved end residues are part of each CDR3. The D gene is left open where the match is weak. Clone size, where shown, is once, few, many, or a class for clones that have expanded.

CDR3aa: CASSPGRETQYF; CDR3nt: TGTGCCAGCTCACCAGGGAGAGAGACCCAGTACTTC; v_gene: TRBV18; j_gene: TRBJ2-5; d_gene: NA; abundance: NA
CDR3aa: CASSRDLRGEQFF; CDR3nt: TGTGCCAGCAGTAGGGACTTGAGAGGGGAGCAGTTCTTC; v_gene: TRBV12-3/TRBV12-4; j_gene: TRBJ2-1; d_gene: NA; abundance: many
CDR3aa: CASGQREGTGELFF; CDR3nt: TGTGCCAGCGGCCAGCGGGAGGGCACCGGGGAGCTGTTTTTT; v_gene: TRBV7-8; j_gene: TRBJ2-2; d_gene: TRBD2; abundance: NA
CDR3aa: CASSERTSSYNEQFF; CDR3nt: TGCGCCAGCAGCGAAAGGACGAGCTCCTACAATGAGCAGTTCTTC; v_gene: TRBV5-1; j_gene: TRBJ2-1; d_gene: NA; abundance: NA
CDR3aa: CSARDSSGSLFGEVTQYF; CDR3nt: TGCAGTGCTAGAGATTCGAGCGGGAGTCTCTTTGGGGAGGTGACCCAGTACTTC; v_gene: TRBV20-1; j_gene: TRBJ2-5; d_gene: TRBD2; abundance: NA
CDR3aa: CSAVGLAGPYEQYF; CDR3nt: TGCAGTGCAGTGGGACTAGCGGGTCCCTACGAGCAGTACTTC; v_gene: TRBV20-1; j_gene: TRBJ2-7; d_gene: TRBD2; abundance: NA
CDR3aa: CASRPTVQETQYF; CDR3nt: TGCGCCAGCAGGCCGACAGTACAAGAGACCCAGTACTTC; v_gene: TRBV5-1; j_gene: TRBJ2-5; d_gene: NA; abundance: many
CDR3aa: CATGGVMNTEAFF; CDR3nt: TGTGCCACCGGGGGGGTGATGAACACTGAAGCTTTCTTT; v_gene: TRBV6-1; j_gene: TRBJ1-1; d_gene: NA; abundance: few
CDR3aa: CASSLEHLAGNTIYF; CDR3nt: TGTGCCAGCAGCTTAGAACACCTGGCTGGAAACACCATATATTTT; v_gene: TRBV7-2; j_gene: TRBJ1-3; d_gene: NA; abundance: many
CDR3aa: CASRAGGLADTQYF; CDR3nt: TGTGCCAGCAGGGCGGGAGGGCTGGCAGATACGCAGTATTTT; v_gene: TRBV6-1; j_gene: TRBJ2-3; d_gene: TRBD2; abundance: NA
CDR3aa: CAIGAVGPLQGQFF; CDR3nt: TGTGCCATCGGGGCGGTAGGACCCTTGCAAGGGCAGTTCTTC; v_gene: TRBV10-3; j_gene: TRBJ2-1; d_gene: NA; abundance: many
CDR3aa: CASSTATDTQYF; CDR3nt: TGTGCCAGTTCGACAGCTACAGATACGCAGTATTTT; v_gene: TRBV6-2/TRBV6-3; j_gene: TRBJ2-3; d_gene: NA; abundance: few
CDR3aa: CASSANLAFTSGANVLIF; CDR3nt: TGCGCCAGCAGCGCCAACCTAGCGTTTACTTCTGGGGCCAACGTCCTGATTTTC; v_gene: TRBV5-1; j_gene: TRBJ2-6; d_gene: NA; abundance: NA
CDR3aa: CASSHADRVGANVLTF; CDR3nt: TGTGCCAGCAGCCACGCGGACAGGGTCGGGGCCAACGTCCTGACTTTC; v_gene: TRBV4-2; j_gene: TRBJ2-6; d_gene: TRBD1; abundance: NA
CDR3aa: CASTLEGAGGQETQYF; CDR3nt: TGTGCCAGCACCCTTGAAGGAGCGGGAGGCCAAGAGACCCAGTACTTC; v_gene: TRBV2; j_gene: TRBJ2-5; d_gene: TRBD2; abundance: NA
CDR3aa: CASSDQGAHDF; CDR3nt: TGTGCCAGCAGCGATCAGGGGGCACATGACTTC; v_gene: TRBV12-3/TRBV12-4; j_gene: TRBJ1-2; d_gene: TRBD1; abundance: NA
CDR3aa: CASSYSDPREIWELFF; CDR3nt: TGTGCCAGCAGTTACTCGGACCCGCGGGAGATTTGGGAGCTGTTTTTT; v_gene: TRBV6-5; j_gene: TRBJ2-2; d_gene: TRBD2; abundance: NA
CDR3aa: CASTGLAAYNEQFF; CDR3nt: TGTGCCAGCACCGGGCTAGCGGCCTACAATGAGCAGTTCTTC; v_gene: TRBV28; j_gene: TRBJ2-1; d_gene: TRBD2; abundance: NA
CDR3aa: CASNRNYNYGYTF; CDR3nt: TGTGCCAGCAACCGCAACTACAACTATGGCTACACCTTC; v_gene: TRBV6-1; j_gene: TRBJ1-2; d_gene: NA; abundance: NA
CDR3aa: CASSQDGKAGGYTF; CDR3nt: TGTGCCAGCAGCCAAGATGGAAAGGCTGGTGGCTACACCTTC; v_gene: TRBV3-1; j_gene: TRBJ1-2; d_gene: NA; abundance: many
CDR3aa: CASSLRGSGNIQETQYF; CDR3nt: TGTGCCAGCAGCTTAAGAGGGAGCGGGAACATTCAAGAGACCCAGTACTTC; v_gene: TRBV7-9; j_gene: TRBJ2-5; d_gene: TRBD2; abundance: NA
CDR3aa: CASSLSKDTQYF; CDR3nt: TGTGCCAGCAGCTTGAGCAAAGATACGCAGTATTTT; v_gene: TRBV7-8; j_gene: TRBJ2-3; d_gene: NA; abundance: many
CDR3aa: CSENRNTEAFF; CDR3nt: TGCAGCGAGAACAGGAACACTGAAGCTTTCTTT; v_gene: TRBV29-1; j_gene: TRBJ1-1; d_gene: NA; abundance: many
CDR3aa: CASSPGAEIMNTEAFF; CDR3nt: TGCGCCAGCAGCCCCGGGGCCGAGATTATGAACACTGAAGCTTTCTTT; v_gene: TRBV5-1; j_gene: TRBJ1-1; d_gene: NA; abundance: few
CDR3aa: CASSPGQGRFGTNEKLFF; CDR3nt: TGTGCCAGCAGTCCGGGACAGGGAAGATTTGGAACTAATGAAAAACTGTTTTTT; v_gene: TRBV27; j_gene: TRBJ1-4; d_gene: TRBD1; abundance: NA
CDR3aa: CASSRRERDIQYF; CDR3nt: TGTGCCAGCAGCCGGCGGGAGAGGGACATTCAGTACTTC; v_gene: TRBV3-1; j_gene: TRBJ2-4; d_gene: TRBD2; abundance: NA
CDR3aa: CASSEWATGELFF; CDR3nt: TGTGCCAGCAGTGAATGGGCCACCGGGGAGCTGTTTTTT; v_gene: TRBV25-1; j_gene: TRBJ2-2; d_gene: NA; abundance: NA
CDR3aa: CATSGTGPGGKNIQYF; CDR3nt: TGTGCCACTTCCGGGACAGGTCCAGGGGGCAAAAACATTCAGTACTTC; v_gene: TRBV10-3; j_gene: TRBJ2-4; d_gene: TRBD1; abundance: NA
CDR3aa: CSARPGLAHQETRYF; CDR3nt: TGCAGTGCCAGACCGGGACTAGCGCATCAAGAGACCCGGTACTTC; v_gene: TRBV20-1; j_gene: TRBJ2-5; d_gene: TRBD2; abundance: NA
CDR3aa: CASSQTGGAYEQFF; CDR3nt: TGTGCCAGCAGCCAAACAGGGGGCGCATATGAGCAGTTCTTC; v_gene: TRBV3-1; j_gene: TRBJ2-1; d_gene: TRBD1; abundance: few
CDR3aa: CSAKRASSYNEQFF; CDR3nt: TGCAGTGCTAAGCGGGCGAGCTCCTACAATGAGCAGTTCTTC; v_gene: TRBV20-1; j_gene: TRBJ2-1; d_gene: NA; abundance: NA
CDR3aa: CASSRRDRVYEQYF; CDR3nt: TGTGCCAGCAGTCGCCGGGACAGGGTATACGAGCAGTACTTC; v_gene: TRBV6-1; j_gene: TRBJ2-7; d_gene: TRBD1; abundance: NA
CDR3aa: CASSLIGYFTGELFF; CDR3nt: TGTGCCAGCAGCTTAATAGGCTATTTCACCGGGGAGCTGTTTTTT; v_gene: TRBV7-2; j_gene: TRBJ2-2; d_gene: NA; abundance: few